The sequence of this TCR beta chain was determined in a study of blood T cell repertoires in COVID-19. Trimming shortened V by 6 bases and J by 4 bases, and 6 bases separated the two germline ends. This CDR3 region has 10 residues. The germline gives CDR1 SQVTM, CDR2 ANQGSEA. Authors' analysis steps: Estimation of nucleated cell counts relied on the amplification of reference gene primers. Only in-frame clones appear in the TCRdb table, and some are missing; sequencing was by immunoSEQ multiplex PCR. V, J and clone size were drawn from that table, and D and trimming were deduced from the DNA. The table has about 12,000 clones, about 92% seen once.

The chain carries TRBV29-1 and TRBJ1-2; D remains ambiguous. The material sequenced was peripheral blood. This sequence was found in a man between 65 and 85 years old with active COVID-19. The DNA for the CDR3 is TGCAGCGTATACAGCTATGGCTACACCTTC. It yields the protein CSVYSYGYTF. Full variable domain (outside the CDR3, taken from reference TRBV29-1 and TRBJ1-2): SAVISQKPSRDICQRGTSLTIQCQVDSQVTMMFWYRQQPGQSLTLIATANQGSEATYESGFVIDKFPISRPNLTFSTLTVSNMSPEDSSIYLCSVYSYGYTFGSGTRLTVV.